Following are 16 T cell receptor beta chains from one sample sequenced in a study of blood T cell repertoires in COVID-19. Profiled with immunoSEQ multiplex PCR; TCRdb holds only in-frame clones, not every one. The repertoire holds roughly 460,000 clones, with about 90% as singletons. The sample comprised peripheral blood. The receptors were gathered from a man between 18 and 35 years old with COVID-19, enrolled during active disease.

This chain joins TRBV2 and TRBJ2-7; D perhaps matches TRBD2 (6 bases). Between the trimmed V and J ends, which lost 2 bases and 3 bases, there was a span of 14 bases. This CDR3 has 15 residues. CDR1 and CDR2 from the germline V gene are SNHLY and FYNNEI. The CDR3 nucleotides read TGTGCCAGCAGTGAAATGGGGGGATTGAGCTACGAGCAGTACTTC. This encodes CASSEMGGLSYEQYF. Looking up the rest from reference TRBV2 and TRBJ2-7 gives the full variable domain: EPEVTQTPSHQVTQMGQEVILRCVPISNHLYFYWYRQILGQKVEFLVSFYNNEISEKSEIFDDQFSVERPDGSNFTLKIRSTKLEDSAMYFCASSEMGGLSYEQYFGPGTRLTVT.

The CDR3 loop reads CASSREADTQYF. CDR3 nucleotides: TGTGCCAGCAGTCGAGAGGCGGATACGCAGTATTTT. The rearrangement joins TRBV2 to TRBJ2-3; D ambiguous. Germline CDR1 SNHLY, CDR2 FYNNEI. The CDR3 consists of 12 residues. V dropped 5 bases and J dropped 6 bases, with 9 bases sitting between them.

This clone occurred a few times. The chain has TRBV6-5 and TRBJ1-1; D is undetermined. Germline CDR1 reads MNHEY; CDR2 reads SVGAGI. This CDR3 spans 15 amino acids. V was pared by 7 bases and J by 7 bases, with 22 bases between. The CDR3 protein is CASIDPISGLGEAFF. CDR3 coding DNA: TGTGCCAGCATCGACCCAATCTCAGGTCTCGGTGAAGCTTTCTTT.

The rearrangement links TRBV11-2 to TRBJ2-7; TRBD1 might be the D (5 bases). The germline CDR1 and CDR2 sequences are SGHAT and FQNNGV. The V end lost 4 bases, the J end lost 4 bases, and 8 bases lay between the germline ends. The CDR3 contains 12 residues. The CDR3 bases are TGTGCCAGCAGCTCACAGGATTACGAGCAGTACTTC. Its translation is CASSSQDYEQYF.

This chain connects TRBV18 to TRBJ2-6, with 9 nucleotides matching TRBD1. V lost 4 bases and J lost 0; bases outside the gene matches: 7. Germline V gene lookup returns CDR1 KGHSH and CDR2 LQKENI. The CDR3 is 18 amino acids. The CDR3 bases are TGTGCCAGCTCACAACAGGGGGCCACGAGCTCTGGGGCCAACGTCCTGACTTTC. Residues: CASSQQGATSSGANVLTF.

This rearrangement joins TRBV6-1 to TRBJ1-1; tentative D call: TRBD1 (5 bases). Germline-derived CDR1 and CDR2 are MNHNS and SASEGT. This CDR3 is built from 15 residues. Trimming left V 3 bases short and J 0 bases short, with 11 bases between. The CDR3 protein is CASSDGGSMNTEAFF. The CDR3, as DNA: TGTGCCAGCAGTGACGGGGGTTCCATGAACACTGAAGCTTTCTTT.

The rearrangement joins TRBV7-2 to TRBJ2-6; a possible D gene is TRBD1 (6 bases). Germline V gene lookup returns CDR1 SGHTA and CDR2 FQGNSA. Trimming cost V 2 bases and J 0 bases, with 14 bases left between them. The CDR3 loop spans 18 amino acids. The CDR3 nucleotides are TGTGCCAGCAGCTTACGTGTGACAGGCGCCTCTGGGGCCAACGTCCTGACTTTC. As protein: CASSLRVTGASGANVLTF.

CDR3 region: CASSSRVQETQYF. CDR3 DNA sequence: TGTGCCAGCAGTAGCAGGGTGCAGGAGACCCAGTACTTC. This chain joins TRBV28 and TRBJ2-5; possibly TRBD1 for D (5 bases). Between the trimmed V and J ends, which lost 5 bases and 5 bases, there was a span of 12 bases. CDR1 is MDHEN and CDR2 is SYDVKM in the germline V gene. The CDR3 sequence is 13 residues long.

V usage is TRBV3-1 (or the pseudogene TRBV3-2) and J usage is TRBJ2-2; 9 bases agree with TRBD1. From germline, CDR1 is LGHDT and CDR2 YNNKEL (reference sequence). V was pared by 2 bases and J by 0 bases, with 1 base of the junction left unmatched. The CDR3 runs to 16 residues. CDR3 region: CASSQWDRANTGELFF. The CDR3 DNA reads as TGTGCCAGCAGCCAATGGGACAGGGCGAACACCGGGGAGCTGTTTTTT.

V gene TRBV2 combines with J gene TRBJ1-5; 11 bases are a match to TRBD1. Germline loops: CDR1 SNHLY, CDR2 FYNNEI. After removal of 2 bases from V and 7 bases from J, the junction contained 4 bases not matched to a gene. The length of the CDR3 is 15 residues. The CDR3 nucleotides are TGTGCCAGCAGTGAATGGACAGGGGGCTGGCAGCCCCAGCATTTT. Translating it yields CASSEWTGGWQPQHF.

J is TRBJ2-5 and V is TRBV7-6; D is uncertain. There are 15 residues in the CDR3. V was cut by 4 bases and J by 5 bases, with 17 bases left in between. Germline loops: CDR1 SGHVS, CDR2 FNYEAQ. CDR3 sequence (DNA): TGTGCCAGCAGCTCGAACCGAGGTGGAATGGAGACCCAGTACTTC. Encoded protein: CASSSNRGGMETQYF. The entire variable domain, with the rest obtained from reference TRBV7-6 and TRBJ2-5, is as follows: GAGVSQSPRYKVTKRGQDVALRCDPISGHVSLYWYRQALGQGPEFLTYFNYEAQQDKSGLPNDRFSAERPEGSISTLTIQRTEQRDSAMYRCASSSNRGGMETQYFGPGTRLLVL.

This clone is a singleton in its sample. The CDR3 DNA is TGTGCCAGTAGTATAGGGTACAGGGGAGCTAGGGCTGAAGCTTTCTTT. Amino acids: CASSIGYRGARAEAFF. The rearrangement uses TRBV19 and TRBJ1-1, with 7 nucleotides matching TRBD1. Trimming at V came to 1 base and at J to 6 bases, leaving 11 bases not matched to a gene. Germline V gives CDR1 LNHDA, CDR2 SQIVND (reference sequence). The length of the CDR3 is 16 residues.

The CDR3 nucleotides read TGTGCCAGCAGGGAACAACTAGCGGGAGGATTAGAGACCCAGTACTTC. This gives the protein CASREQLAGGLETQYF. This sequence joins TRBV6-1 and TRBJ2-5, with 12 bases that match TRBD2. Germline V lookup: CDR1 MNHNS, CDR2 SASEGT. Trimming removed 6 bases from V and 4 bases from J; junction bases left unmatched: 9. This CDR3 has 16 amino acids.

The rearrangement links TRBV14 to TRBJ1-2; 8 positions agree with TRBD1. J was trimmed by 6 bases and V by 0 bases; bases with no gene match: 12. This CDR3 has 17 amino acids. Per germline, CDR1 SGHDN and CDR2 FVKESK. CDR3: CASSQDLGTGTVNGYTF. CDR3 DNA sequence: TGTGCCAGCAGCCAAGATTTAGGGACAGGAACGGTGAATGGCTACACCTTC.

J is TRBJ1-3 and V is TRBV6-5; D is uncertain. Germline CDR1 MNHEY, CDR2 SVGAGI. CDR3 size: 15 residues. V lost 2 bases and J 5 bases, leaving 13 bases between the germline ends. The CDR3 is CASSYDRGKRNTIYF. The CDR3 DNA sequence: TGTGCCAGCAGTTACGATCGGGGAAAGCGAAACACCATATATTTT.

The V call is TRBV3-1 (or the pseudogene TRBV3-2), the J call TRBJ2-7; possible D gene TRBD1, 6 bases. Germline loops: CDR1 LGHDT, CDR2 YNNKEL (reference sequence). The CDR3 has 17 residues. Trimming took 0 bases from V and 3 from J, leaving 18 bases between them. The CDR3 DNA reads TGTGCCAGCAGCCAAGATCCGGGGACATCCGCCAACTACGAGCAGTACTTC. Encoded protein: CASSQDPGTSANYEQYF.